What follows are 24 T cell receptor beta chains derived from one specimen sequenced in a study of cytomegalovirus exposure and HLA in healthy donors. Primers included in the PCR were 60 Vbeta and 13 Jbeta primers. The assay was immunoSEQ multiplex PCR, and TCRdb's table has in-frame clones only and misses some. The repertoire consists of approximately 100,000 clones, with approximately 71% occurring once and the leading ten covering 5% to 7%. Input material: PBMCs. All receptors derive from a woman aged 65 to 85 in good health and CMV-seropositive.

The chain combines TRBV2 with TRBJ2-3; 8 bases agree with TRBD2. CDR3 size: 15 residues. CDR1 is SNHLY and CDR2 is FYNNEI in the germline V gene. The junction had 10 bases not matched to a gene; V was cut back by 2 bases and J by 9 bases. CDR3 DNA: TGTGCCAGCAGTGAAATCGGTCTAGCGGGTGGGACGCAGTATTTT. It codes for CASSEIGLAGGTQYF.

The chain has TRBV21-1 and TRBJ2-7; TRBD1 is the table's D call and was not checked against the DNA. TRBV21-1 is tagged as a pseudogene. The CDR3 consists of 18 residues. The CDR3 region is CASSKARAANRVSYEQYF. In DNA form, the CDR3 reads TGTGCCAGCAGCAAGGCCCGAGCTGCTAACAGGGTCAGCTACGAGCAGTACTTC.

This clone was seen only a few times. The V gene is TRBV7-9, the J gene TRBJ1-4; D possibly corresponds to TRBD1 (5 bases). Per germline, CDR1 SEHNR and CDR2 FQNEAQ (reference sequence). This CDR3 has 15 amino acids. V lost 6 bases and J 7 bases, leaving 18 bases between the germline ends. The CDR3 spells CASRSPGTGGEKLFF. Written as DNA, the CDR3 is TGTGCCAGCAGATCTCCCGGGACTGGGGGTGAAAAACTGTTTTTT. Full variable domain (rest looked up from reference TRBV7-9 and TRBJ1-4): DTGVSQNPRHKITKRGQNVTFRCDPISEHNRLYWYRQTLGQGPEFLTYFQNEAQLEKSRLLSDRFSAERPKGSFSTLEIQRTEQGDSAMYLCASRSPGTGGEKLFFGSGTQLSVL.

This chain joins TRBV14 and TRBJ2-7; a weak D match, TRBD1 (6 bases). Per germline, CDR1 SGHDN and CDR2 FVKESK. The CDR3 has 15 residues. V was clipped by 4 bases and J by 4 bases, with 17 bases between them. The CDR3 bases are TGTGCCAGCAGCCGCATACAGGGATTAGAGTACGAGCAGTACTTC. This encodes CASSRIQGLEYEQYF.

This clone was picked up a small number of times. The chain joins TRBV19 to TRBJ1-1; D remains unclear. The CDR3 has 13 amino acids. Germline V gene sequence: CDR1 LNHDA, CDR2 SQIVND (reference sequence). Between the trimmed V and J ends, which lost 9 bases and 1 base, there was a span of 12 bases. The CDR3 DNA follows: TGTGCCAGCACTCCTGTCCCGAACACTGAAGCTTTCTTT. This encodes CASTPVPNTEAFF.

The gene calls are TRBV19 and TRBJ1-2; 7 positions agree with TRBD1. V shed 5 bases and J 4 bases; nucleotides not matched to a gene: 10. CDR1 LNHDA and CDR2 SQIVND come from the germline V gene (reference sequence). The CDR3 runs 15 residues. The CDR3 protein is CASSPFKGGAYGYTF. In nucleotides, the CDR3 is TGTGCCAGTAGTCCTTTCAAAGGGGGCGCCTATGGCTACACCTTC.

In its sample, this clone was seen a few times. V is TRBV6-1 and J is TRBJ2-1; D uncertain. The CDR3 loop spans 15 amino acids. V lost 0 bases, J lost 7 bases, and 13 bases lay in between. Germline CDR1 and CDR2: MNHNS and SASEGT. CDR3 sequence (DNA): TGTGCCAGCAGTGAAGCCTACTCTAATAGTAATGAGCAGTTCTTC. Encoded protein: CASSEAYSNSNEQFF.

The V call is TRBV19, the J call TRBJ1-2, with D unclear. CDR1 and CDR2 (germline): LNHDA, SQIVND (reference sequence). The CDR3 covers 12 residues. V shed 2 bases and J shed 3 bases, with 4 bases lying between them. In DNA, the CDR3 is TGTGCCAGTAGTATACCTGACTATGGCTACACCTTC. This encodes CASSIPDYGYTF.

This clone was counted between two and nine times. The J gene is TRBJ2-3, the V gene TRBV7-2, with D perhaps matching TRBD1 (7 bases). The CDR3 has 18 amino acids. The V end was cut by 2 bases, the J end by 4 bases, with 22 bases between. In germline, CDR1 is SGHTA, CDR2 FQGNSA. The CDR3 region has the DNA TGTGCCAGCAGCTTAATGGTAGGAGGGGGCTCTACGGCAGATACGCAGTATTTT. Its protein product is CASSLMVGGGSTADTQYF.

The J gene is TRBJ1-2, the V gene TRBV5-4, with 9 bases matching TRBD1. This CDR3 is 14 amino acids long. CDR1 is SGHNT, CDR2 YYREEE, per germline (reference sequence). Germline trimming cut 10 bases from V and 4 bases from J; bases unmatched to any gene: 11. DNA of the CDR3: TGTGCCTCCGGCCCGGACAGGGGCCGCTATGGCTACACCTTC. Translated: CASGPDRGRYGYTF.

The chain recombines TRBV11-2 with TRBJ2-4; TRBD2 might be the D (7 bases). Germline lookup yields CDR1 SGHAT and CDR2 FQNNGV. This CDR3 has 15 residues. The V end lost 5 bases, the J end lost 3 bases, and 14 bases lay between the germline ends. The CDR3 coding sequence is TGTGCCAGCAGCCCGGGGGGCGGGGACAAAAACATTCAGTACTTC. As protein: CASSPGGGDKNIQYF.

This clone has a handful of counts. This chain connects TRBV6-5 to TRBJ1-1, with 7 positions matching TRBD1. From germline, CDR1 is MNHEY and CDR2 SVGAGI. This CDR3 has 13 amino acids. Losses at the gene ends were 5 bases for V and 5 bases for J; bases not matched to a gene: 5. As DNA, the CDR3 is TGTGCCAGCAGTAACGGACAGGTTACTGAAGCTTTCTTT. Encoded protein: CASSNGQVTEAFF.

This clone turned up a few times. The chain is built from TRBV7-8 and TRBJ2-1, with D tentatively TRBD2 (5 bases). V was shortened by 7 bases and J by 8 bases, with 12 bases between the two germline ends. CDR3 length equals 12 residues. CDR1 SGHVS and CDR2 FQNEAQ come from the germline V gene. CDR3 nucleotide sequence: TGTGCCAGCACAAACTTAGCGCATGAGCAGTTCTTC. It specifies CASTNLAHEQFF.

V gene TRBV19 combines with J gene TRBJ1-5; possible D gene TRBD1, 6 bases. Trimming removed 6 bases from V and 3 bases from J, with 12 bases in between. CDR1 is LNHDA, CDR2 SQIVND, per germline (reference sequence). The CDR3 loop spans 14 amino acids. The DNA for the CDR3 is TGTGCCAGTAGAAATACAGGGTTCAATCAGCCCCAGCATTTT. The encoded protein is CASRNTGFNQPQHF.

A note on this clone: Other DNA sequences in this sample translate to the same CDR3. This rearrangement joins TRBV9 to TRBJ2-3, with 9 bases lining up with TRBD2. Trimming removed 0 bases from V and 7 bases from J; junction bases left unmatched: 6. Germline V CDR1 and CDR2: SGDLS, YYNGEE. This CDR3 is built from 15 residues. The DNA of the CDR3 is TGTGCCAGCAGCGTAGGAGCGGGGGGCTTAAATACGCAGTATTTT. Its translation is CASSVGAGGLNTQYF.

V usage is TRBV20-1 and J usage is TRBJ1-1; possibly TRBD1 for D (6 bases). Germline V lookup: CDR1 DFQATT, CDR2 SNEGSKA (reference sequence). This CDR3 comprises 11 residues. Deletions cut 7 bases from V and 1 base from J, with 7 bases between. The DNA for the CDR3 is TGCAGTGTAGGGGGGAACACTGAAGCTTTCTTT. This sequence encodes CSVGGNTEAFF.

This chain uses TRBV5-6 with TRBJ1-2; the D gene is possibly TRBD1 (5 bases). CDR1 is SGHDT, CDR2 YYEEEE, per germline. The V gene lost 2 bases and the J gene lost 5 bases, with 10 bases spanning the gap. This CDR3 is 13 amino acids long. The CDR3 spells CASSLSRVYGYTF. In DNA form, the CDR3 reads TGTGCCAGCAGCTTAAGCAGGGTATATGGCTACACCTTC. Full variable domain (rest looked up from reference TRBV5-6 and TRBJ1-2): DAGVTQSPTHLIKTRGQQVTLRCSPKSGHDTVSWYQQALGQGPQFIFQYYEEEERQRGNFPDRFSGHQFPNYSSELNVNALLLGDSALYLCASSLSRVYGYTFGSGTRLTVV.

V and J are TRBV5-1 and TRBJ2-2; D perhaps matches TRBD1 (6 bases). The V and J ends lost 0 bases and 2 bases respectively, with 11 bases between them. This CDR3 spans 16 amino acids. Looked up from germline, CDR1 is SGHRS and CDR2 is YFSETQ. DNA for the CDR3: TGCGCCAGCAGCTTGGAAGCAGGGGTAAACACCGGGGAGCTGTTTTTT. This translates into CASSLEAGVNTGELFF.

This clone was counted only a few times. The chain couples TRBV6-9 to TRBJ1-1; D is unresolved. Germline CDR1 reads MNHGY; CDR2 reads SVAAGI. The CDR3 totals 13 residues. Trimming took 5 bases from V and 3 from J, leaving 10 bases between them. The chain's CDR3 is CASSPGVYTEAFF. CDR3 sequence (DNA): TGTGCCAGCAGTCCGGGAGTTTACACTGAAGCTTTCTTT.

The chain uses TRBV7-2 and TRBJ1-1; 8 bases are shared with TRBD1. Per the germline V gene, CDR1 is SGHTA and CDR2 is FQGNSA. The V and J ends lost 5 bases and 10 bases, in that order; junction bases with no gene match: 9. This CDR3 is 13 amino acids long. CDR3 sequence (DNA): TGTGCCAGCAGCCCGGACAGGGATTATAGAGCTTTCTTT. It yields the protein CASSPDRDYRAFF. The full variable domain, with the rest looked up from reference TRBV7-2 and TRBJ1-1, is GAGVSQSPSNKVTEKGKDVELRCDPISGHTALYWYRQSLGQGLEFLIYFQGNSAPDKSGLPSDRFSAERTGGSVSTLTIQRTQQEDSAVYLCASSPDRDYRAFFGQGTRLTVV.

The chain links TRBV6-6 to TRBJ2-7; 12 positions agree with TRBD2. The CDR3 is 16 residues long. Per germline, CDR1 MNHNY and CDR2 SVGAGI (reference sequence). Trimming at V came to 5 bases and at J to 0 bases, leaving 5 bases not matched to a gene. The CDR3 sequence: CASSKLAGGSSYEQYF. Here the CDR3 DNA reads TGTGCCAGCAGTAAACTAGCGGGGGGTAGCTCCTACGAGCAGTACTTC.

In this sample, this clone turned up a few times. This rearrangement joins TRBV6-1 to TRBJ1-6, with D tentatively TRBD1 (5 bases). Germline V gives CDR1 MNHNS, CDR2 SASEGT. The germline V and J ends were trimmed by 7 bases and 10 bases, with 14 bases remaining between them. CDR3 size: 13 residues. The CDR3 sequence is CASMAEYRSPLHF. The CDR3 DNA reads TGTGCCAGCATGGCCGAGTACAGGTCACCCCTCCACTTT.

In the case of this clone: This specimen includes other DNA sequences encoding the same CDR3. This rearrangement joins TRBV6-6 to TRBJ1-1; TRBD1 aligns across 8 bases. With 6 bases clipped from V and 1 base from J, the junction kept 10 bases outside the gene matches. Germline V lookup: CDR1 MNHNY, CDR2 SVGAGI (reference sequence). The CDR3 is made up of 16 amino acids. The CDR3: CASSPLTGGGNTEAFF. CDR3 nucleotide sequence: TGTGCCAGCAGCCCTCTTACAGGGGGAGGGAACACTGAAGCTTTCTTT.

The rearrangement joins TRBV7-3 to TRBJ2-3; 15 bases are a match to TRBD2. The junction had 2 bases not matched to a gene; V was cut back by 1 base and J by 0 bases. Germline CDR1 reads SGHTA; CDR2 reads FQGTGA. This CDR3 has 18 residues. CDR3: CASSLRGLAGGSTDTQYF. The DNA for the CDR3 is TGTGCCAGCAGCTTAAGGGGACTAGCGGGGGGCAGCACAGATACGCAGTATTTT.